This T cell receptor (beta chain) was sequenced in a study of regulatory T cells in long-lasting Graves disease. General study findings and limits: It was in persistent disease that TRBV28, TRBJ1-2 and TRBJ2-5 were favored. Persistent patients shared thousands of public clonotypes among themselves. Newly diagnosed patients shared fewer, at roughly 1,000.

According to the study, TCR beta libraries were built with iRepertoire HTBI primers and CDR3-region Arm-PCR. TCRdb reprocessed the multiplex PCR reads via MiXCR and lists one record per CDR3 protein. The sample shows roughly 420,000 distinct CDR3 sequences, 15% to 18% of them seen only once. Germline V CDR1 and CDR2: SGHTA, FQGNSA. V lost 2 bases to trimming and J lost 2 bases; unmatched junction nucleotides: 4. The CDR3 runs 16 residues. Time point indicated: newly diagnosed GD, antithyroid drugs for less than 3 months. PBMCs provided the RNA from which the TCR library was made. The diagnosis of Graves' disease used American Thyroid Association guidelines. From an endocrinology department in Xi'an, China, came the patients. This clonotype was found many times. Its antigen is not identified.

This clonotype was sampled from a female donor with Graves disease. The V and J genes are TRBV7-2 and TRBJ2-3; 10 bases fit TRBD2. Sequenced material: peripheral blood mononuclear cells (PBMCs), taken at new diagnosis, from a patient treated with antithyroid drugs. In nucleotides, the CDR3 is TGTGCCAGCAGCTTAACTAGCGGGACCTTCACAGATACGCAGTATTTT. It translates to CASSLTSGTFTDTQYF.